The 9 T cell receptor beta chains below all came from one sample that was sequenced in a study of immune characteristics of hereditary and idiopathic chronic pancreatitis. Assay used: immunoSEQ multiplex PCR; TCRdb lists only in-frame clones, some missing. The sample shows 11,000 to 15,000 clones, around four fifths of them seen only once. Total pancreatectomy with islet autotransplantation was the source of the chronic pancreatitis pancreas tissue. Sequencing was performed on pancreas tissue with hereditary chronic pancreatitis. The source of these receptors is a human donor with chronic pancreatitis.

CDR3 DNA sequence: TGTGCCAGCAGCCTACGTCGGCCTAGCGGAAGCTCCTACAATGAGCAGTTCTTC. Amino acid sequence: CASSLRRPSGSSYNEQFF. This chain uses TRBV11-2 with TRBJ2-1, with 7 bases lining up with TRBD2. Germline CDR1 SGHAT, CDR2 FQNNGV. The V gene end was trimmed by 5 bases and the J gene end by 0 bases; junction bases not matched to a gene: 13. The CDR3 is made up of 18 amino acids.

There are a few counts of this clone. The chain carries TRBV12-3 or TRBV12-4 and TRBJ1-2; D not resolved. V was cut by 2 bases and J by 7 bases, with 11 bases left in between. The CDR3 has 13 residues. CDR3 coding DNA: TGTGCCAGCAGTTTAATTGCAGGAGGTGGCTACACCTTC. Amino acid sequence: CASSLIAGGGYTF.

As regards this clone: Additional DNA sequences in this sample encode the identical CDR3. This chain uses TRBV19 with TRBJ1-1; no clear D. This CDR3 contains 13 residues. Trimming stripped 4 bases from V and 1 base from J, with 7 bases between. Germline lookup yields CDR1 LNHDA and CDR2 SQIVND (reference sequence). The CDR3 sequence is CASSKRENTEAFF. CDR3 coding DNA: TGTGCCAGTAGTAAGAGAGAGAACACTGAAGCTTTCTTT.

This clone has just one count. The rearrangement links TRBV12-3 or TRBV12-4 to TRBJ2-1; D possibly matches TRBD1 or TRBD2 (6 bases each). The CDR3 consists of 12 residues. V was clipped by 4 bases and J by 15 bases, with 16 bases between them. The CDR3 DNA follows: TGTGCCAGCAGTTCCGCCCGGGGGCTACTGTTCTTC. Protein sequence: CASSSARGLLFF.

This clone was observed a single time. V gene TRBV6-5 combines with J gene TRBJ2-1; 8 bases are a match to TRBD2. V lost 5 bases to trimming and J lost 3 bases; unmatched junction nucleotides: 0. Per germline, CDR1 MNHEY and CDR2 SVGAGI. This CDR3 spans 13 amino acids. CDR3 sequence: CASSSGSYNEQFF. The CDR3 nucleotides are TGTGCCAGCAGTAGCGGGAGCTACAATGAGCAGTTCTTC.

The J gene is TRBJ1-4, the V gene TRBV25-1, with D possibly matching TRBD1 (6 bases). The germline gives CDR1 MGHDK, CDR2 SYGVNS. V was trimmed by 11 bases and J by 8 bases, leaving 21 bases between them. This CDR3 has 14 residues. CDR3 coding DNA: TGTGCCGACCATTTAGAGGACAGTAGGGAAAAACTGTTTTTT. It specifies CADHLEDSREKLFF.

V usage is TRBV6-4 and J usage is TRBJ2-1; D is possibly TRBD1 or TRBD2 (5 bases each). Deletions cut 6 bases from V and 9 bases from J, with 18 bases between. There are 14 residues in the CDR3. Germline V gene sequence: CDR1 MRHNA, CDR2 SNTAGT. The CDR3 region is CASRGDSMGSEQFF. Written as DNA, the CDR3 is TGTGCCAGCAGGGGGGATTCGATGGGCAGTGAGCAGTTCTTC.

The genes are TRBV30 and TRBJ1-2; possibly TRBD1 for D (6 bases). This CDR3 is 14 amino acids long. Between the trimmed V and J ends, which lost 3 bases and 2 bases, there was a span of 13 bases. The germline V gene has CDR1 GTSNPN and CDR2 SVGIG (reference sequence). The DNA of the CDR3 is TGTGCCTGGAGGTTAAAGGGGGGCAACTATGGCTACACCTTC. Translation gives CAWRLKGGNYGYTF.

The genes are TRBV12-5 and TRBJ2-1; D might be TRBD2 (5 bases). The CDR3 consists of 14 residues. The V end was cut by 1 base, the J end by 9 bases, with 13 bases between. Germline V lookup: CDR1 LGHNT, CDR2 FRNRAP. CDR3 coding DNA: TGTGCTAGTGGTTTGGGTACAACTAGTGCTGAGCAGTTCTTC. This gives the protein CASGLGTTSAEQFF. The full variable domain, completed using reference TRBV12-5 and TRBJ2-1, is DARVTQTPRHKVTEMGQEVTMRCQPILGHNTVFWYRQTMMQGLELLAYFRNRAPLDDSGMPKDRFSAEMPDATLATLKIQPSEPRDSAVYFCASGLGTTSAEQFFGPGTRLTVL.